The 14 T cell receptor beta chains reported below all come from one sample, sequenced in a study of cytomegalovirus exposure and HLA in healthy donors. The PCR used 60 Vbeta and 13 Jbeta primers. Profiled with immunoSEQ multiplex PCR; TCRdb holds only in-frame clones, not every one. The sample holds over 100,000 clones, over 65% seen once. Material: PBMCs. Receptors were obtained from a woman in her 30s in good health and CMV-seronegative.

The V call is TRBV29-1, the J call TRBJ2-2; a possible D gene is TRBD2 (6 bases). The CDR3 loop spans 14 amino acids. The V end was cut by 4 bases, the J end by 4 bases, with 13 bases between. Germline V gene lookup returns CDR1 SQVTM and CDR2 ANQGSEA. Here the CDR3 DNA reads TGCAGCGTTGCGTGGGGGGTAGGCACCGGGGAGCTGTTTTTT. It encodes CSVAWGVGTGELFF.

The chain links TRBV9 to TRBJ1-6, with TRBD1 identical over 7 bases. V gave up 2 bases and J gave up 7 bases; unmatched junction bases: 3. Germline lookup yields CDR1 SGDLS and CDR2 YYNGEE. The CDR3 covers 14 residues. The CDR3 spells CASSVQGDNSPLHF. The DNA for the CDR3 is TGTGCCAGCAGCGTTCAGGGGGACAATTCACCCCTCCACTTT.

The chain uses TRBV9 and TRBJ2-3; 9 bases line up with TRBD2. This CDR3 has 17 residues. Germline V gene data show CDR1 as SGDLS and CDR2 as YYNGEE. With V trimmed by 4 bases and J by 3 bases, 12 bases remained unmatched. CDR3 amino acids: CASSPTISGRGTDTQYF. CDR3 in DNA: TGTGCCAGCAGCCCGACGATTAGCGGGAGAGGGACAGATACGCAGTATTTT.

The chain uses TRBV12-5 and TRBJ1-2; 9 bases match TRBD1. J lost 4 bases, V lost 5 bases, and 14 bases had no gene match. Germline CDR1 LGHNT, CDR2 FRNRAP. The CDR3 consists of 17 residues. CDR3: CASGPQGQGGFGYGYTF. CDR3 coding DNA: TGTGCTAGTGGTCCCCAGGGACAGGGAGGATTCGGCTATGGCTACACCTTC.

The chain employs TRBV7-2 and TRBJ2-7, with TRBD2 matching 7 bases. The V gene's germline CDR1 is SGHTA and CDR2 FQGNSA. V shed 3 bases, J shed 2 bases, and the junction held 4 bases outside the gene matches. The CDR3 is 14 amino acids. The CDR3: CASSFGGSTYEQYF. The CDR3 DNA reads as TGTGCCAGCAGCTTCGGCGGGAGCACCTACGAGCAGTACTTC.

V and J are TRBV5-1 and TRBJ1-1; no clear D gene. The CDR3 covers 16 residues. Germline assignment: CDR1 SGHRS and CDR2 YFSETQ. V lost 0 bases, J lost 0 bases, and 12 bases lay in between. In nucleotides, the CDR3 is TGCGCCAGCAGCTTGGTGCGGGGTCGAATGAACACTGAAGCTTTCTTT. The encoded protein is CASSLVRGRMNTEAFF.

The V and J genes are TRBV15 and TRBJ1-5; D not resolved. Germline values: CDR1 LNHNV, CDR2 YYDKDF (reference sequence). Trimming left V 1 base short and J 6 bases short, with 13 bases between. This CDR3 region has 15 residues. CDR3 nucleotides: TGTGCCACCAGCAGAGCGGCAGGACGGGGTCAGCCCCAGCATTTT. Protein product: CATSRAAGRGQPQHF. The whole variable domain, remainder taken from reference TRBV15 and TRBJ1-5, is DAMVIQNPRYQVTQFGKPVTLSCSQTLNHNVMYWYQQKSSQAPKLLFHYYDKDFNNEADTPDNFQSRRPNTSFCFLDIRSPGLGDTAMYLCATSRAAGRGQPQHFGDGTRLSIL.

This chain joins TRBV13 and TRBJ1-1; TRBD1 might be the D (5 bases). Germline V CDR1 and CDR2: PRHDT, FYEKMQ (reference sequence). The CDR3 covers 14 residues. Trimming shortened V by 1 base and J by 8 bases, and 14 bases separated the two germline ends. Written as DNA, the CDR3 is TGTGCCAGCAGCTTAGTCGGACAAGTCCAAGAAGCTTTCTTT. Amino acids: CASSLVGQVQEAFF.

The chain joins TRBV6-5 to TRBJ2-5; D may be TRBD2 (5 bases). Germline loops: CDR1 MNHEY, CDR2 SVGAGI. Trimming shortened V by 7 bases and J by 9 bases, and 24 bases separated the two germline ends. CDR3 length: 15 residues. CDR3 DNA sequence: TGTGCCAGCAAGGTCAGCGGCGGCTTTGAGGTGGCCCAGTACTTC. It translates to CASKVSGGFEVAQYF.

This chain joins TRBV5-1 and TRBJ1-1, with D hard to call. The CDR3 consists of 14 residues. CDR1 and CDR2 from the germline V gene are SGHRS and YFSETQ. Trimming pared 0 bases from V and 6 bases from J, leaving 12 bases between. CDR3 in amino acids: CASSLGQPRSEAFF. CDR3 DNA: TGCGCCAGCAGCTTGGGTCAGCCGAGGTCTGAAGCTTTCTTT.

The chain employs TRBV14 and TRBJ1-6, with 9 positions matching TRBD1. The CDR3 is made up of 15 amino acids. CDR1 and CDR2 (germline): SGHDN, FVKESK. The trim removed 1 base at V and 13 bases at J, leaving 8 bases unmatched. The DNA of the CDR3 is TGTGCCAGCAGCCAAGTAACAGGGGGCGAGTCGCCCCTCCACTTT. Translating it yields CASSQVTGGESPLHF.

The chain has TRBV7-9 and TRBJ1-1; a possible D gene is TRBD1 (5 bases). Between the trimmed V and J ends, which lost 3 bases and 1 base, there was a span of 12 bases. The germline CDR1 and CDR2 sequences are SEHNR and FQNEAQ (reference sequence). This CDR3 is 15 amino acids long. The CDR3, as DNA: TGTGCCAGCAGCTTGGGGCGCCTAGGGAACACTGAAGCTTTCTTT. Residues: CASSLGRLGNTEAFF.

The genes are TRBV6-1 and TRBJ1-2, with TRBD1 matching 9 bases. Germline assignment: CDR1 MNHNS and CDR2 SASEGT. V lost 3 bases to trimming and J lost 8 bases; unmatched junction nucleotides: 4. The CDR3 is 13 residues long. The CDR3 reads CASSDRQGGGYTF. CDR3 nucleotide sequence: TGTGCCAGCAGTGACCGACAGGGGGGCGGCTACACCTTC.

The chain uses TRBV7-9 and TRBJ1-2; 7 nucleotides align to TRBD1. The CDR3 has 16 amino acids. Unmatched junction bases numbered 15, after V lost 3 bases and J lost 8 bases. Germline V gene lookup returns CDR1 SEHNR and CDR2 FQNEAQ (reference sequence). In DNA form, the CDR3 reads TGTGCCAGCAGCTTCAACGTCAACTCACAGGGGAGAGGCTACACCTTC. It specifies CASSFNVNSQGRGYTF.